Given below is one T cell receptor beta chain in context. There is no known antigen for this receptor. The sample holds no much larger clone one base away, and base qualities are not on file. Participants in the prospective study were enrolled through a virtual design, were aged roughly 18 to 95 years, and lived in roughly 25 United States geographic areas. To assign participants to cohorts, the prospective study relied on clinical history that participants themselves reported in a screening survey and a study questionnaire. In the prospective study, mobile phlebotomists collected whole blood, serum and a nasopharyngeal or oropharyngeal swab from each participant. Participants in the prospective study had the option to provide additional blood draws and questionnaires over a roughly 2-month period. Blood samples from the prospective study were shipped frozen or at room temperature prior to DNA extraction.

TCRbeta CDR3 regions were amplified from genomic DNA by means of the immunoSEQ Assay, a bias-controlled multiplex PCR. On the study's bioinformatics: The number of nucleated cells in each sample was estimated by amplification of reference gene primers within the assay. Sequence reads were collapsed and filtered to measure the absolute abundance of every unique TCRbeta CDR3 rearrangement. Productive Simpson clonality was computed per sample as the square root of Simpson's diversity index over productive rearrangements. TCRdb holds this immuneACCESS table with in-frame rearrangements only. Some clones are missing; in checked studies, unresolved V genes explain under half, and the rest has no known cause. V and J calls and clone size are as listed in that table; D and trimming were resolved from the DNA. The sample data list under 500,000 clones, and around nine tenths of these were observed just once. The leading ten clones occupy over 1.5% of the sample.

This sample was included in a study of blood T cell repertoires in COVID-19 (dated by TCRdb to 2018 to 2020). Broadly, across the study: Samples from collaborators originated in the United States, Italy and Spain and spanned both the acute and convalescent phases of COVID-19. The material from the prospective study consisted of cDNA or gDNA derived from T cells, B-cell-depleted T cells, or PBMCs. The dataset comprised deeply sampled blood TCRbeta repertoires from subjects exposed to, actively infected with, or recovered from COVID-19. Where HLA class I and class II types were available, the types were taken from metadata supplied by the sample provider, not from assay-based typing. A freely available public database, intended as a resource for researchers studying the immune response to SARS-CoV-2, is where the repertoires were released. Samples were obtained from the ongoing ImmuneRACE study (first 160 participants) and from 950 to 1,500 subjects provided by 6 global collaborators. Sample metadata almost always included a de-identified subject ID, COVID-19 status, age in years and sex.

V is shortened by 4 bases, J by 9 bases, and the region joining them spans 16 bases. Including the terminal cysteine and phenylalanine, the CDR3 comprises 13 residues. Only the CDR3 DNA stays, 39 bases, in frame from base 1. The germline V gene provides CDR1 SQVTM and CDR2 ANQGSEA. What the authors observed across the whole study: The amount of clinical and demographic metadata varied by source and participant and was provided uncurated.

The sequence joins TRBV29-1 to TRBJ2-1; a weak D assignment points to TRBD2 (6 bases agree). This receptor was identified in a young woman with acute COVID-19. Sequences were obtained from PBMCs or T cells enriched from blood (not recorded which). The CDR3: CSVGGGTGTEQFF. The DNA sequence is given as TGCAGCGTTGGGGGCGGGACCGGCACTGAGCAGTTCTTC.